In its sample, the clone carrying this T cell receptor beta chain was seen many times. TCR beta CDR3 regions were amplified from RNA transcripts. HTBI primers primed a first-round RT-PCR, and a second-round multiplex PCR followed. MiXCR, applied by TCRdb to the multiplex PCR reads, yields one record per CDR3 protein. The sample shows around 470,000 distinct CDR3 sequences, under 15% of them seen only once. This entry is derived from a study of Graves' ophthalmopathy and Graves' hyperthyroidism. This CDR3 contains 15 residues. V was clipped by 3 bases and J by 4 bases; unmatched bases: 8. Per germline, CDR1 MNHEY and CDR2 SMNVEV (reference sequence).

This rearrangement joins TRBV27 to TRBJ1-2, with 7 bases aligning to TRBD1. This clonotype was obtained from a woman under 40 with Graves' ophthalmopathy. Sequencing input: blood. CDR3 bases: TGTGCCAGCAGTTTCTCAGGGGGACGCTTCTATGGCTACACCTTC. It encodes CASSFSGGRFYGYTF.